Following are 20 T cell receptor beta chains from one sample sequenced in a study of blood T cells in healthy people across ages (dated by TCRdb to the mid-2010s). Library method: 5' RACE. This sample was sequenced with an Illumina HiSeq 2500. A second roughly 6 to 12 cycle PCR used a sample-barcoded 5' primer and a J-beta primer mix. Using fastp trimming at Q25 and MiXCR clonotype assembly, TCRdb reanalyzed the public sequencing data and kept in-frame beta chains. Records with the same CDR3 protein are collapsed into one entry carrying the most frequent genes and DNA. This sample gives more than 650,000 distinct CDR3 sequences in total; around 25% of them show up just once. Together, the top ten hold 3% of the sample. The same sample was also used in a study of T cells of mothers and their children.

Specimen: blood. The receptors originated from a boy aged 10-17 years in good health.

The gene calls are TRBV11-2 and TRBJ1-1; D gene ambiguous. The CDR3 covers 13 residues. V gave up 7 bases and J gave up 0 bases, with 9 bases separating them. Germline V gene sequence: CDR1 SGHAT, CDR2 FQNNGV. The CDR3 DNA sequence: TGTGCCAGCACCCGGTCGATGAACACTGAAGCTTTCTTT. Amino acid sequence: CASTRSMNTEAFF.

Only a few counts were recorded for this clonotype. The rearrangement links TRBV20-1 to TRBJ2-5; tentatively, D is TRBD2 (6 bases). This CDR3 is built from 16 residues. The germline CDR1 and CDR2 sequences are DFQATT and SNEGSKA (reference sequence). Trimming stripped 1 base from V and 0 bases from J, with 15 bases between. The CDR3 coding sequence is TGCAGTGCTAGAGCGAAGGTCGGGAGAAACCAAGAGACCCAGTACTTC. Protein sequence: CSARAKVGRNQETQYF.

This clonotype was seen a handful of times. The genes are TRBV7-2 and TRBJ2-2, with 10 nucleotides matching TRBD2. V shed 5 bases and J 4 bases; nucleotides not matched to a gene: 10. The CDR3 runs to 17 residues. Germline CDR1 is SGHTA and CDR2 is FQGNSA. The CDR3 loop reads CASSSPGTSDSTGELFF. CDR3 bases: TGTGCCAGCAGCAGCCCCGGGACTAGCGACTCCACCGGGGAGCTGTTTTTT.

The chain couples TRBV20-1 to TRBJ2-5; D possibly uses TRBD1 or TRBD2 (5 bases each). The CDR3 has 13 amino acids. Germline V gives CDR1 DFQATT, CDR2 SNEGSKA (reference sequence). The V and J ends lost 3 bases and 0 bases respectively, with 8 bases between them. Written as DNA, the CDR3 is TGCAGTGCTAGTGGGACGGACCAAGAGACCCAGTACTTC. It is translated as CSASGTDQETQYF.

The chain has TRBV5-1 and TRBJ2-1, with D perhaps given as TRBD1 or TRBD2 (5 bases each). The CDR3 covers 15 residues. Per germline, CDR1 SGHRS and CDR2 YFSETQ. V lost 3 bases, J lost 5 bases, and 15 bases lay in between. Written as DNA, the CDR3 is TGCGCCAGCAGCTCGGCCCCCGGGGCGAACAATGAGCAGTTCTTC. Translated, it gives CASSSAPGANNEQFF.

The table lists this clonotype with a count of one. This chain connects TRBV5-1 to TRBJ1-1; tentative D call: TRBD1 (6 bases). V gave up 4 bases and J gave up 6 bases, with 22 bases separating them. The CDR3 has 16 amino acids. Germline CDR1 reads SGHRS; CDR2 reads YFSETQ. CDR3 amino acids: CASSAEQGRESPEAFF. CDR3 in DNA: TGCGCCAGCAGCGCTGAACAGGGTCGTGAGAGCCCTGAAGCTTTCTTT.

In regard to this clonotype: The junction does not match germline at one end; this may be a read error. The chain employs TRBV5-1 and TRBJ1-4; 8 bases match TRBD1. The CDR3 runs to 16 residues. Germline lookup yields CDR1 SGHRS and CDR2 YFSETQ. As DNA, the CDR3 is TGCGCCAGCAGCTTGGACTTGACAGGGGCTAAGGAAAAACTGTTTTTT. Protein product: CASSLDLTGAKEKLFF.

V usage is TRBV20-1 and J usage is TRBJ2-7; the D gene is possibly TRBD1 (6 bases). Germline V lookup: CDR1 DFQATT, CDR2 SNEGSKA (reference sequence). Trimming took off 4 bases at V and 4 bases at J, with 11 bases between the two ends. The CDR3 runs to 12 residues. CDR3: CSATDRPYEQYF. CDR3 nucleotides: TGCAGTGCTACCGACAGGCCGTACGAGCAGTACTTC.

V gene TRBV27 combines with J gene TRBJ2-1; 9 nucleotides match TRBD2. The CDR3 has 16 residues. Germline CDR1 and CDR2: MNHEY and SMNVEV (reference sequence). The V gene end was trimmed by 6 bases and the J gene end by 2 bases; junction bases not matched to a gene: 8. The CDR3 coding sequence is TGTGCCAGCAGACAAGGGAGCGGGGGGCCCTACAATGAGCAGTTCTTC. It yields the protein CASRQGSGGPYNEQFF.

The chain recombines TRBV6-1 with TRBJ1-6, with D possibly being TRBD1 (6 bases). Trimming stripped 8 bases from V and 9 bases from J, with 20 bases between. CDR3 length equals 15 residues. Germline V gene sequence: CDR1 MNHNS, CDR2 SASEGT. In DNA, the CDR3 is TGTGCCAGCGGGACAAGCCAGCGGGTAGGTTCACCCCTCCACTTT. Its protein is CASGTSQRVGSPLHF.

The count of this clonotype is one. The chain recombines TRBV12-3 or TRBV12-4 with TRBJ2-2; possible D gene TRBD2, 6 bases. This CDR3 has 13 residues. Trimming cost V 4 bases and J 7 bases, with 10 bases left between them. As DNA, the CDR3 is TGTGCCAGCAGTTCCGGGGGTGGCGGGGAGCTGTTTTTT. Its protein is CASSSGGGGELFF.

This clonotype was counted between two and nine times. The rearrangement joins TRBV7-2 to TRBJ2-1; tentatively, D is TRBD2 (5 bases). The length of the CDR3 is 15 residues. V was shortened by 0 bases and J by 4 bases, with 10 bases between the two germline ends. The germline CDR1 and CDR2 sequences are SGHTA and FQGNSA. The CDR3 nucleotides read TGTGCCAGCAGCTTAGCGCAAAGCGGATACAATGAGCAGTTCTTC. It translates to CASSLAQSGYNEQFF.

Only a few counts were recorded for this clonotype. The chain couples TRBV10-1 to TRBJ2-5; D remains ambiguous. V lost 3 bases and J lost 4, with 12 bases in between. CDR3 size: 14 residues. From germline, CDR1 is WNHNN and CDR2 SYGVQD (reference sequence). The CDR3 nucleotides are TGCGCCAGCAGTGATCCGGACCGTCCAGAGACCCAGTACTTC. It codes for CASSDPDRPETQYF.

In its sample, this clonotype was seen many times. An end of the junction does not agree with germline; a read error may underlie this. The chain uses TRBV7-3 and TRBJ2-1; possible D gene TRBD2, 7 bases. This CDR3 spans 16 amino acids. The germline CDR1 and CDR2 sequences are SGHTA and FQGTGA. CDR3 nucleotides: TGTGCCAGCAGTTTAAGGGGGGGGGCCCCCTACAATGAGCAGTTCTTC. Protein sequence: CASSLRGGAPYNEQFF.

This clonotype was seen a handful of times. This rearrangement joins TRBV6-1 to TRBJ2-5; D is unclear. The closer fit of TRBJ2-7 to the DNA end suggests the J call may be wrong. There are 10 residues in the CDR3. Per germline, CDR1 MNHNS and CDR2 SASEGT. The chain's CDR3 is CASRGYEQYF. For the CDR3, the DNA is TGTGCCAGCAGGGGATACGAGCAGTACTTC.

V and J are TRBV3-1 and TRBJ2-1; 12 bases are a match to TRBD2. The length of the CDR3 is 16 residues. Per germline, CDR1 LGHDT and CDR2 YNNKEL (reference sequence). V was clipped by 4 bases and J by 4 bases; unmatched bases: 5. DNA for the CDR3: TGTGCCAGCAGCCCCCGACTAGCGGGGGCTTACAATGAGCAGTTCTTC. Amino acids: CASSPRLAGAYNEQFF.

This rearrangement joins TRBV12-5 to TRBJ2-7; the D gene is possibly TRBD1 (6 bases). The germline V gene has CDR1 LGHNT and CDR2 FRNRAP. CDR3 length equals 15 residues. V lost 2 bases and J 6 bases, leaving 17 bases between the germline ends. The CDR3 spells CASGLPPEQGSEQYF. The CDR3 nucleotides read TGTGCTAGTGGTTTGCCCCCTGAACAGGGTTCCGAGCAGTACTTC.

This CDR3 is CASSSQPLGETQYF. CDR3 bases: TGTGCCAGCAGTTCTCAACCCCTAGGGGAGACCCAGTACTTC. The V gene is TRBV12-3 or TRBV12-4, the J gene TRBJ2-5, with unresolved D. V was pared by 4 bases and J by 5 bases, with 14 bases between. The CDR3 length is 14 residues.

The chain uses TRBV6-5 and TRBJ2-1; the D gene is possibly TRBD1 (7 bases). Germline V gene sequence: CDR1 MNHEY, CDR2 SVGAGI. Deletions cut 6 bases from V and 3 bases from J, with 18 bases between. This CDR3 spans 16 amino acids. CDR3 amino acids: CASRPTGLDYYNEQFF. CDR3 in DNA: TGTGCCAGCAGACCGACAGGGTTGGACTACTACAATGAGCAGTTCTTC.

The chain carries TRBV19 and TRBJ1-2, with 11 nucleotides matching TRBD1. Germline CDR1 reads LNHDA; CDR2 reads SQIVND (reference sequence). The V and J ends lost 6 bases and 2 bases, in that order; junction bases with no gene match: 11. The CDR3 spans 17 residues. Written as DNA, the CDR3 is TGTGCCAGTAGCCTCGGGACAGGGGGATTCCCAAACTATGGCTACACCTTC. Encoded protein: CASSLGTGGFPNYGYTF.